These 17 T cell receptor beta chains were sequenced from one sample in a study of shared clonotypes between healthy human individuals. Repertoires were generated with immunoSEQ multiplex PCR, while TCRdb's copy carries only in-frame clones and drops some. The sample lists about 1 million clones; around four fifths were seen once. Input material: memory CD4+ T cells sorted from blood. Subset reported: CD45RA-negative fraction. These receptors all stem from a man younger than 30 in good health.

The chain links TRBV5-1 to TRBJ1-3; possible D gene TRBD1, 6 bases. The length of the CDR3 is 16 residues. Germline CDR1 is SGHRS and CDR2 is YFSETQ. With 0 bases removed from V and 2 bases from J, the gap between germline ends came to 12 bases. The CDR3 DNA follows: TGCGCCAGCAGCTTGGGAAGTGCAGGGGCTGGAAACACCATATATTTT. It specifies CASSLGSAGAGNTIYF.

V usage is TRBV10-3 and J usage is TRBJ2-2; the D gene is possibly TRBD1 (6 bases). The V gene lost 0 bases and the J gene lost 4 bases, with 9 bases spanning the gap. The CDR3 contains 15 residues. Germline loops: CDR1 ENHRY, CDR2 SYGVKD. CDR3 nucleotide sequence: TGTGCCATCAGTGAGTCACAGGGACCCACCGGGGAGCTGTTTTTT. Residues: CAISESQGPTGELFF.

The chain is built from TRBV2 and TRBJ1-4; D is unresolved. CDR1 and CDR2 (germline): SNHLY, FYNNEI. Trimming cost V 6 bases and J 5 bases, with 13 bases left between them. The CDR3 extends over 14 amino acids. Here the CDR3 DNA reads TGTGCCAGCAGCCCCGACGGACCCAATGAAAAACTGTTTTTT. Protein product: CASSPDGPNEKLFF.

This sequence joins TRBV28 and TRBJ1-4, with 9 positions matching TRBD1. Trimming removed 5 bases from V and 14 bases from J; junction bases left unmatched: 12. The CDR3 covers 14 residues. CDR1 is MDHEN and CDR2 is SYDVKM in the germline V gene. This CDR3 is CASSETAGQGKLFF. The CDR3 DNA reads as TGTGCCAGCAGTGAAACCGCGGGACAGGGAAAGCTGTTTTTT.

As concerns this clone: The same CDR3 is also encoded by other DNA sequences in this sample. This chain links TRBV5-4 with TRBJ2-5; TRBD2 aligns across 8 bases. Germline V gene data show CDR1 as SGHNT and CDR2 as YYREEE (reference sequence). CDR3 length: 14 amino acids. The ends lost 3 bases at V and 5 bases at J; junction bases unmatched: 6. Here the CDR3 reads CASSSGTSGETQYF. The CDR3 region has the DNA TGTGCCAGCAGCTCGGGGACTAGTGGGGAGACCCAGTACTTC.

Only one count was recorded for this clone. This chain joins TRBV2 and TRBJ2-1; 10 bases match TRBD2. Germline CDR1 SNHLY, CDR2 FYNNEI. V lost 6 bases, J lost 5 bases, and 4 bases stayed unmatched. The length of the CDR3 is 14 residues. The CDR3 DNA sequence: TGTGCCAGCAGGGCCGGGACTAGCGACAATGAGCAGTTCTTC. Protein: CASRAGTSDNEQFF. Using reference TRBV2 and TRBJ2-1 for the parts outside the CDR3, the full variable domain is EPEVTQTPSHQVTQMGQEVILRCVPISNHLYFYWYRQILGQKVEFLVSFYNNEISEKSEIFDDQFSVERPDGSNFTLKIRSTKLEDSAMYFCASRAGTSDNEQFFGPGTRLTVL.

The V call is TRBV9, the J call TRBJ2-3, with D perhaps given as TRBD1 or TRBD2 (5 bases each). Germline assignment: CDR1 SGDLS and CDR2 YYNGEE. This CDR3 has 15 amino acids. Trimming took off 4 bases at V and 1 base at J, with 13 bases between the two ends. This chain's CDR3 is CASSPLGDRTDTQYF. CDR3 bases: TGTGCCAGCAGCCCTTTGGGGGACCGCACAGATACGCAGTATTTT.

The CDR3 loop is CASSYSGREETQYF. Written as DNA, the CDR3 is TGTGCCAGCAGTTACTCAGGGAGGGAAGAGACCCAGTACTTC. The chain is built from TRBV6-5 and TRBJ2-5; 7 bases fit TRBD2. This CDR3 has 14 residues. Germline CDR1 and CDR2: MNHEY and SVGAGI. V lost 0 bases and J lost 3; bases outside the gene matches: 1.

V gene TRBV18 combines with J gene TRBJ2-5; D may be TRBD1 (6 bases). The germline gives CDR1 KGHSH, CDR2 LQKENI. The V end was cut by 4 bases, the J end by 2 bases, with 11 bases between. The CDR3 has 14 amino acids. The CDR3 reads CASSRRTAQETQYF. In nucleotides, the CDR3 is TGTGCCAGCTCACGCCGGACAGCTCAAGAGACCCAGTACTTC.

This clone has only a few counts. The chain uses TRBV29-1 and TRBJ1-2; the D is unclear. The CDR3 consists of 12 residues. Between the trimmed V and J ends, which lost 5 bases and 5 bases, there was a span of 12 bases. The germline gives CDR1 SQVTM, CDR2 ANQGSEA. CDR3 in amino acids: CSVSGRQYGYTF. CDR3 DNA: TGCAGCGTTTCCGGGAGGCAATATGGCTACACCTTC.

This rearrangement joins TRBV10-1 to TRBJ2-7; D perhaps matches TRBD1 (5 bases). Germline values: CDR1 WNHNN, CDR2 SYGVQD (reference sequence). The V end was cut by 6 bases, the J end by 3 bases, with 9 bases between. This CDR3 spans 12 amino acids. This chain's CDR3 is CASSSDSYEQYF. Written as DNA, the CDR3 is TGCGCCAGCAGCTCTGACAGCTACGAGCAGTACTTC.

This chain uses TRBV25-1 with TRBJ2-3; maybe TRBD1 (6 bases). The V end was cut by 5 bases, the J end by 6 bases, with 12 bases between. CDR1 MGHDK and CDR2 SYGVNS come from the germline V gene. The CDR3 contains 13 residues. CDR3 in DNA: TGTGCCAGCAGTCGCGGACAGCCTGATACGCAGTATTTT. Encoded protein: CASSRGQPDTQYF.

The chain recombines TRBV30 with TRBJ1-1; tentative D call: TRBD1 (6 bases). The germline gives CDR1 GTSNPN, CDR2 SVGIG (reference sequence). Trimming cost V 3 bases and J 11 bases, with 22 bases left between them. There are 14 residues in the CDR3. CDR3 bases: TGTGCCTGGAGAACAGGGAGCGCGAAATTTCGGGCTTTCTTT. Its translation is CAWRTGSAKFRAFF.

The chain has TRBV5-1 and TRBJ2-2; the match to TRBD2 covers 9 bases. The CDR3 runs to 17 residues. Per the germline V gene, CDR1 is SGHRS and CDR2 is YFSETQ. The V and J ends lost 4 bases and 4 bases, in that order; junction bases with no gene match: 11. This CDR3 reads CASSQGEAGGRTGELFF. In DNA, the CDR3 is TGCGCCAGCAGCCAAGGGGAAGCGGGGGGCCGCACCGGGGAGCTGTTTTTT.

This chain uses TRBV18 with TRBJ2-7; no definite D call. The length of the CDR3 is 13 residues. Trimming pared 3 bases from V and 6 bases from J, leaving 12 bases between. The V gene's germline CDR1 is KGHSH and CDR2 LQKENI. The CDR3 spells CASSPAIGFEQYF. The CDR3 nucleotides are TGTGCCAGCTCACCCGCAATAGGGTTCGAGCAGTACTTC.

CDR3 in DNA: TGTGCCAGCAGTCCGGTAGGGCCGAGAACCTACGAGCAGTACTTC. This sequence encodes CASSPVGPRTYEQYF. The chain recombines TRBV7-9 with TRBJ2-7; D gene unclear. The V and J ends lost 6 bases and 2 bases respectively, with 17 bases between them. Germline V gives CDR1 SEHNR, CDR2 FQNEAQ (reference sequence). The CDR3 extends over 15 amino acids.

This clone has more than one count but fewer than ten. The rearrangement joins TRBV7-8 to TRBJ2-7; D gene uncertain. From germline, CDR1 is SGHVS and CDR2 FQNEAQ. The V and J ends lost 6 bases and 4 bases respectively, with 7 bases between them. CDR3 length equals 11 residues. In nucleotides, the CDR3 is TGTGCCAGCAGTGTTGAATACGAGCAGTACTTC. It translates to CASSVEYEQYF. Complete variable domain (other parts from reference TRBV7-8 and TRBJ2-7): GAGVSQSPRYKVAKRGQDVALRCDPISGHVSLFWYQQALGQGPEFLTYFQNEAQLDKSGLPSDRFFAERPEGSVSTLKIQRTQQEDSAVYLCASSVEYEQYFGPGTRLTVT.